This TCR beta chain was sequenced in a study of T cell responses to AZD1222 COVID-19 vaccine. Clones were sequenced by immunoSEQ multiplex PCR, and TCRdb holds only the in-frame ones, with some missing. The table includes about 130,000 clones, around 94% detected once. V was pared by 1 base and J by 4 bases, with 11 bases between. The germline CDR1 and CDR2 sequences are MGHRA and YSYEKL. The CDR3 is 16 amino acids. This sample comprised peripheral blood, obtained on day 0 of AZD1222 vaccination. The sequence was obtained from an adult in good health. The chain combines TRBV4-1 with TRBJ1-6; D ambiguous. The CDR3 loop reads CASSQVRVIYNSPLHF. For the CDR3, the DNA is TGCGCCAGCAGCCAAGTGCGAGTAATTTATAATTCACCCCTCCACTTT.